Included here is one TCR beta chain sequence, with context. Its specificity is unknown. This record comes from a study of shared clonotypes between healthy human individuals. Points from the study as a whole: A generally larger estimated richness was seen in naive subsets than in memory subsets.

Germline V gene data show CDR1 as MNHEY and CDR2 as SMNVEV (reference sequence). Trimming pared 9 bases from V and 5 bases from J, leaving 17 bases between. The CDR3 consists of 14 residues. Here immunoSEQ multiplex PCR was the method, and the copy in TCRdb shows in-frame clones only, minus some. The sample shows around 600,000 clones, about 97% of them seen only once. This sequence was found in a woman younger than 45 in good health. This chain links TRBV27 with TRBJ2-1, with D perhaps TRBD1 (5 bases). Sequencing was performed on naive CD4+ T cells sorted from blood. Subset in this sample: CD45RA+ positively selected. The CDR3 sequence: CASRGRVGHNEQFF. DNA of the CDR3: TGTGCCAGTAGAGGCAGGGTGGGGCACAATGAGCAGTTCTTC.